The 17 T cell receptor beta chains given below trace back to one sample, sequenced in a study of blood T cell repertoires in COVID-19 (dated by TCRdb to the early 2020s). The library relied on the immunoSEQ multiplex PCR assay. Held by TCRdb, this immuneACCESS table contains in-frame sequences only and omits some clones. Under half of the omission traces to an unresolved V gene where checked; the cause of the rest is unknown. The sample yields approximately 350,000 clones; 75% to 90% were counted once. Around 7.5% of the sample is held by the ten biggest clonotypes. The sequenced sample consisted of peripheral blood. These TCRs come from a woman aged 60-75 years with COVID-19, enrolled during active disease.

The V gene is TRBV12-3 or TRBV12-4, the J gene TRBJ1-1, with 7 nucleotides matching TRBD1. This CDR3 spans 13 amino acids. V shed 4 bases and J 2 bases; nucleotides not matched to a gene: 1. The CDR3 DNA reads as TGTGCCAGCAGTTCAGGGGGTAACACTGAAGCTTTCTTT. Its protein is CASSSGGNTEAFF.

The CDR3 region is CASSITPRPDGYTF. The CDR3 DNA is TGCGCCAGCAGCATTACCCCACGTCCGGATGGCTACACCTTC. The chain is built from TRBV5-1 and TRBJ1-2; D gene ambiguous. The CDR3 length is 14 residues. Trimming pared 4 bases from V and 6 bases from J, leaving 16 bases between. CDR1 and CDR2 from the germline V gene are SGHRS and YFSETQ.

As DNA, the CDR3 is TGTGCCAGCTCGAAGGGGGATCTACCCTATGAAAAACTGTTTTTT. Protein product: CASSKGDLPYEKLFF. The V gene is TRBV18, the J gene TRBJ1-4; tentatively, D is TRBD1 (6 bases). V was shortened by 6 bases and J by 6 bases, with 17 bases between the two germline ends. From germline, CDR1 is KGHSH and CDR2 LQKENI. The CDR3 runs to 15 residues.

J is TRBJ1-1 and V is TRBV3-1 (or the pseudogene TRBV3-2), with a weak D call TRBD1 (6 bases). This CDR3 spans 17 amino acids. The ends were cut back, 4 bases at V and 1 base at J, with 19 bases in the middle. In germline, CDR1 is LGHDT, CDR2 YNNKEL (reference sequence). CDR3 bases: TGTGCCAGCAGCCCTATTCTATCGGGACAACCGAACACTGAAGCTTTCTTT. Amino acid sequence: CASSPILSGQPNTEAFF.

As concerns this clone: Germline is not matched at one junction end, which may reflect a read error. The chain couples TRBV11-2 to TRBJ1-1; maybe TRBD1 (5 bases). CDR1 SGHAT and CDR2 FQNNGV come from the germline V gene. The CDR3 contains 14 residues. The CDR3 protein is CVSTPGHFNTEAFF. The DNA for the CDR3 is TGTGTCAGCACCCCCGGACATTTTAACACTGAAGCTTTCTTT.

This clone was seen once. The V gene is TRBV13, the J gene TRBJ2-7; 8 bases match TRBD1. In germline, CDR1 is PRHDT, CDR2 FYEKMQ (reference sequence). This CDR3 has 14 residues. Losses at the gene ends were 5 bases for V and 5 bases for J; bases not matched to a gene: 8. CDR3 DNA sequence: TGTGCCAGCAGCACCCGGACAGGGTGGGACGAGCAGTACTTC. Amino acids: CASSTRTGWDEQYF.

The chain links TRBV19 to TRBJ2-1; D is unclear. The germline V and J ends were trimmed by 7 bases and 0 bases, with 16 bases remaining between them. Germline loops: CDR1 LNHDA, CDR2 SQIVND (reference sequence). The CDR3 is 16 amino acids. This CDR3 is CASTPAVSSSYNEQFF. Here the CDR3 DNA reads TGTGCCAGTACTCCGGCCGTCTCTAGCTCCTACAATGAGCAGTTCTTC.

The chain is built from TRBV3-1 (or the pseudogene TRBV3-2) and TRBJ1-2; 7 bases line up with TRBD1. CDR1 and CDR2 from the germline V gene are LGHDT and YNNKEL (reference sequence). The CDR3 contains 16 residues. With V trimmed by 5 bases and J by 6 bases, 15 bases remained unmatched. CDR3 sequence reads: CASSYTLGQRQDGYTF. As DNA, the CDR3 is TGTGCCAGCAGCTACACTCTGGGACAGAGGCAGGATGGCTACACCTTC.

The chain recombines TRBV13 with TRBJ2-7; D is perhaps TRBD1 (6 bases). V dropped 7 bases and J dropped 3 bases, with 19 bases sitting between them. Germline V lookup: CDR1 PRHDT, CDR2 FYEKMQ (reference sequence). This CDR3 comprises 15 residues. The CDR3 DNA reads as TGTGCCAGCAAATTCCGGCAGGGGCCCTACTACGAGCAGTACTTC. This gives the protein CASKFRQGPYYEQYF.

In DNA form, the CDR3 reads TGTGCCAGCAGTGCCCCACGGGACAGGGCCGAAGCTTTCTTT. Protein product: CASSAPRDRAEAFF. This rearrangement joins TRBV28 to TRBJ1-1; 9 nucleotides match TRBD1. The germline V gene encodes CDR1 MDHEN and CDR2 SYDVKM. The ends lost 5 bases at V and 8 bases at J; junction bases unmatched: 9. The CDR3 has 14 residues.

V and J are TRBV19 and TRBJ1-1, with no clear D. Germline loops: CDR1 LNHDA, CDR2 SQIVND (reference sequence). Trimming cost V 3 bases and J 5 bases, with 10 bases left between them. The CDR3 runs 13 residues. For the CDR3, the DNA is TGTGCCAGTAGTATTTCAGGTTGGACTGAAGCTTTCTTT. It translates to CASSISGWTEAFF.

The CDR3 loop reads CASSIASGGYEQYF. CDR3 sequence (DNA): TGTGCCAGTAGTATCGCTAGCGGGGGTTACGAGCAGTACTTC. The chain links TRBV19 to TRBJ2-7; 10 nucleotides match TRBD2. CDR3 length: 14 amino acids. Germline V lookup: CDR1 LNHDA, CDR2 SQIVND (reference sequence). V was clipped by 3 bases and J by 4 bases; unmatched bases: 3.

This clone appeared a single time. This chain links TRBV7-6 with TRBJ1-1; 8 bases map to TRBD1. The junction had 6 bases not matched to a gene; V was cut back by 3 bases and J by 0 bases. Germline assignment: CDR1 SGHVS and CDR2 FNYEAQ. This CDR3 contains 16 residues. The CDR3 loop reads CASSLDRVYMNTEAFF. The CDR3 nucleotides read TGTGCCAGCAGCTTGGACAGGGTTTATATGAACACTGAAGCTTTCTTT.

This chain connects TRBV19 to TRBJ1-2; D is perhaps TRBD1 (5 bases). Germline CDR1 is LNHDA and CDR2 is SQIVND (reference sequence). Trimming stripped 4 bases from V and 2 bases from J, with 11 bases between. The CDR3 consists of 14 residues. The DNA for the CDR3 is TGTGCCAGTAGTAGAAGGGGTGGGAACTATGGCTACACCTTC. Translation gives CASSRRGGNYGYTF.

The genes are TRBV18 and TRBJ1-2; D gene ambiguous. Trimming cost V 2 bases and J 2 bases, with 12 bases left between them. The CDR3 spans 15 residues. Germline V CDR1 and CDR2: KGHSH, LQKENI. The CDR3 coding sequence is TGTGCCAGCTCACCAATCCCCAACCAGAACTATGGCTACACCTTC. Its protein product is CASSPIPNQNYGYTF.

The chain couples TRBV6-5 to TRBJ2-1, with 9 bases identical to TRBD1. Germline CDR1 is MNHEY and CDR2 is SVGAGI. The CDR3 is 14 residues long. The junction had 9 bases not matched to a gene; V was cut back by 9 bases and J by 6 bases. CDR3 loop: CASSTGGVVNEQFF. As DNA, the CDR3 is TGTGCCAGTTCTACAGGGGGCGTTGTCAATGAGCAGTTCTTC.

The chain carries TRBV27 and TRBJ2-5, with TRBD2 as a possible D gene (6 bases). This CDR3 is built from 14 residues. Looked up from germline, CDR1 is MNHEY and CDR2 is SMNVEV (reference sequence). Between the trimmed V and J ends, which lost 6 bases and 3 bases, there was a span of 14 bases. CDR3 region: CASSSGGWKETQYF. The CDR3 nucleotides read TGTGCCAGCAGCTCTGGGGGGTGGAAAGAGACCCAGTACTTC.